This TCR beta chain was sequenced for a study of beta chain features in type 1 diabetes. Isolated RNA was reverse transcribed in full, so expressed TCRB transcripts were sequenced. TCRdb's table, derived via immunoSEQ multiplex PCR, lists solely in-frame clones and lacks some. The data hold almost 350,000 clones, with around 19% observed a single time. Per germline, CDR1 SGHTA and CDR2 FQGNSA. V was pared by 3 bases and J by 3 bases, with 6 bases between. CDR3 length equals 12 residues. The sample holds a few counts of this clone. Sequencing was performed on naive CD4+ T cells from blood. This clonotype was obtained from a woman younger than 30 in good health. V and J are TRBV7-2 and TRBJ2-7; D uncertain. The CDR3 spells CASSFSGYEQYF. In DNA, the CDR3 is TGTGCCAGCAGCTTTTCAGGCTACGAGCAGTACTTC.